This T cell receptor beta chain was found in a study of cytomegalovirus exposure and HLA in healthy donors. The PCR ran on 60 Vbeta and 13 Jbeta primers. Here immunoSEQ multiplex PCR was the method, and the copy in TCRdb shows in-frame clones only, minus some. This sample has 75,000 to 95,000 clones, with roughly 69% found just once. From germline, CDR1 is MDHEN and CDR2 SYDVKM. The V gene end was trimmed by 5 bases and the J gene end by 1 base; junction bases not matched to a gene: 2. The CDR3 runs 14 residues. Sequencing used PBMCs. The V call is TRBV28, the J call TRBJ1-1, with TRBD1 matching 9 bases. This TCR derives from a woman in her thirties in good health and CMV-seronegative. This CDR3 reads CASSVGQGNTEAFF. CDR3 sequence (DNA): TGTGCCAGCAGTGTGGGACAGGGGAACACTGAAGCTTTCTTT.